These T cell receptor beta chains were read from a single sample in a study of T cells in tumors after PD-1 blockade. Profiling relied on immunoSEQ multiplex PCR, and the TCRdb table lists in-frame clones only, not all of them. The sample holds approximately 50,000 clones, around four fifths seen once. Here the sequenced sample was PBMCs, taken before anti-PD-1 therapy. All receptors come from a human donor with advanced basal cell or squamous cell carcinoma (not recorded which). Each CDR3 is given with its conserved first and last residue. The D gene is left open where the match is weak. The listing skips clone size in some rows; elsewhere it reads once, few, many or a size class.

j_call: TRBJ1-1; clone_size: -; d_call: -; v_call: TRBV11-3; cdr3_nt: TGTGCCAGCAGCTTCGGTCAGCTGAACACTGAAGCTTTCTTT; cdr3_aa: CASSFGQLNTEAFF
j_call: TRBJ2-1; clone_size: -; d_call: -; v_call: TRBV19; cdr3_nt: TGTGCCAGTAGTATCAGGGGTTCCTCCTACAATGAGCAGTTCTTC; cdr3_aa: CASSIRGSSYNEQFF
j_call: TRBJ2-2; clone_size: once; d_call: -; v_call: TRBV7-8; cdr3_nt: TGTGCCAGCAGCCTCCGGGCCACACGAAAAGCTTCGAACACCGGGGAGCTGTTTTTT; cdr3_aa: CASSLRATRKASNTGELFF
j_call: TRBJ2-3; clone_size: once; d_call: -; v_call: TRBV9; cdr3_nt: TGTGCCAGCAGCGCCTGGAGAGCAGATACGCAGTATTTT; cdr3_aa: CASSAWRADTQYF
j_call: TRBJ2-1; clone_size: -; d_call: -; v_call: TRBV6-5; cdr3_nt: TGTGCCAGCAGTTCCTCGCCGGGGGATGCTGAGCAGTTCTTC; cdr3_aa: CASSSSPGDAEQFF
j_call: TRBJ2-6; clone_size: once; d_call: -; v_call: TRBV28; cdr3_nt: TGTGCCAGCAGTTTGAGAGCTGGGGCCAACGTCCTGACTTTC; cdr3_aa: CASSLRAGANVLTF
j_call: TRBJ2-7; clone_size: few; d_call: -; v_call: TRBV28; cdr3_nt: TGTGCCAGCAGTTTTTTCGGACAGTACGAGCAGTACTTC; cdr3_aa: CASSFFGQYEQYF
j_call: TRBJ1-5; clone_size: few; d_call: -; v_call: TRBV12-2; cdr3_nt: TGTGCAAGTCGCAACCGGGACAGGGGAGATCAGCCCCAGCATTTT; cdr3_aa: CASRNRDRGDQPQHF
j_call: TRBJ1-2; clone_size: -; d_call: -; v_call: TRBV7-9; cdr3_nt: TGTGCCAGCAGCCCCGGACAGTCGATTAACTATGGCTACACCTTC; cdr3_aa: CASSPGQSINYGYTF
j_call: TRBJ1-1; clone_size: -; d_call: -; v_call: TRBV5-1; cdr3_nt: TGCGCCAGCAGCCTGAGGGGGTTTGACACTGAAGCTTTCTTT; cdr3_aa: CASSLRGFDTEAFF
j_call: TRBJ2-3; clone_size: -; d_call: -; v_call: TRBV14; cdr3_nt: TGTGCCAGCAGCCAAGGGGCGACTAGCACAGATACGCAGTATTTT; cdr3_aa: CASSQGATSTDTQYF
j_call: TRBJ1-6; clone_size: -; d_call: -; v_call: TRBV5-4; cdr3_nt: TGTGCCAGCAGCTCGGGACGGGTGGATTCACCCCTCCACTTT; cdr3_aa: CASSSGRVDSPLHF
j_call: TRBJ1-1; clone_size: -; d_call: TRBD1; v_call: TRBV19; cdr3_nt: TGTGCCAGTAGTCCTGGGACAGGCTCTGAAGCTTTCTTT; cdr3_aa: CASSPGTGSEAFF
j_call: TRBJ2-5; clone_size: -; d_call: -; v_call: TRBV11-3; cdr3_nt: TGTGCCAGCACCTTAGCAGGACGGTCCCAAGAGACCCAGTACTTC; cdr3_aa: CASTLAGRSQETQYF
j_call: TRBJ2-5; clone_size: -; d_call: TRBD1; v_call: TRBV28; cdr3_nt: TGTGCCAGCAGCAAAAACAGGGGTATAGAGACCCAGTACTTC; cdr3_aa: CASSKNRGIETQYF
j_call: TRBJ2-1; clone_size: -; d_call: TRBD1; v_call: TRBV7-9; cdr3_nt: TGTGCCAGCAGCCAGGGACAGGGGGCCACCAATGAGCAGTTCTTC; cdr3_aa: CASSQGQGATNEQFF
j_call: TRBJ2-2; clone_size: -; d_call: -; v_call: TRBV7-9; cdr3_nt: TGTGCCAGCAGCTTAGTGGGCTACACCGGGGAGCTGTTTTTT; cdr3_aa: CASSLVGYTGELFF
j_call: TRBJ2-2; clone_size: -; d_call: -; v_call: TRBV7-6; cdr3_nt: TGTGCCAGCAGCTTAGTAACCCTCGGGGAGCTGTTTTTT; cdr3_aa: CASSLVTLGELFF
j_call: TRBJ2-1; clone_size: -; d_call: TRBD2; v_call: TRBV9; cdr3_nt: TGTGCCAGCAGCGCCCGGTCACTAGCGGGATCCTACAATGAGCAGTTCTTC; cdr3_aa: CASSARSLAGSYNEQFF
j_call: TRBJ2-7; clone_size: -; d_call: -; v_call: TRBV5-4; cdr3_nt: TGTGCCAGCAGCTTGGAAAGGGGCTACTACGAGCAGTACTTC; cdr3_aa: CASSLERGYYEQYF
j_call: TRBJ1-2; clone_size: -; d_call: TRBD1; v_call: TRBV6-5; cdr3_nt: TGTGCCAGCAGCAGGGACAGGGGACACTATGGCTACACCTTC; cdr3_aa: CASSRDRGHYGYTF
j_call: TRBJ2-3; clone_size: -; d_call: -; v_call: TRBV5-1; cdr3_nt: TGCGCCAGCAGCTTGGAGGGATACACAGATACGCAGTATTTT; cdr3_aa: CASSLEGYTDTQYF
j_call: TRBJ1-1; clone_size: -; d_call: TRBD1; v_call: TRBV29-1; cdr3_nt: TGCAGCGTGGGGGACAGATTGAACACTGAAGCTTTCTTT; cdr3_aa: CSVGDRLNTEAFF
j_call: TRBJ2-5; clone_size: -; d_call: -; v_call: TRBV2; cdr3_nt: TGTGCCAGCAGTGGGACCTCCCTTGCGTGGACCCAGTACTTC; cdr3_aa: CASSGTSLAWTQYF
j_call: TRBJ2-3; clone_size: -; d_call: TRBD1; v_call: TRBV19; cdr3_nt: TGTGCCAGTAGTATGTGGGACAGGGGGTACACAGATACGCAGTATTTT; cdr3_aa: CASSMWDRGYTDTQYF
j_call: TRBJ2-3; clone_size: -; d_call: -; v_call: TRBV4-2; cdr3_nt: TGTGCCAGCAGCCAAGATGGGGACGTTACAGATACGCAGTATTTT; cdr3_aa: CASSQDGDVTDTQYF
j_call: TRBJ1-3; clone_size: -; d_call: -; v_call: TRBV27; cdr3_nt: TGTGCCAGCAGTTCTAACAGGGTCCCTGGAAACACCATATATTTT; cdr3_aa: CASSSNRVPGNTIYF
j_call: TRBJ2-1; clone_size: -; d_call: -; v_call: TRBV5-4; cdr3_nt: TGTGCCAGCAGCCGACACGGGGTAGGAGTCAATGAGCAGTTCTTC; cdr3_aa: CASSRHGVGVNEQFF
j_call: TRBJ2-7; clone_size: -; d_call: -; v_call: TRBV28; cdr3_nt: TGTGCCAGCAACCACCTACCCGGGACGGGTCCTCTCGAGCAGTACTTC; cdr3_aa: CASNHLPGTGPLEQYF
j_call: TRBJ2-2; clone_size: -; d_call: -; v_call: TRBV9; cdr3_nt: TGTGCCAGCAGCGTATACATCCGGGCGGGCAACACCGGGGAGCTGTTTTTT; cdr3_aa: CASSVYIRAGNTGELFF
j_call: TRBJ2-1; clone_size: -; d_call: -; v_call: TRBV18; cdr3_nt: TGTGCCAGCTCACGAAGACCCGAATGGTCTCTTACCAATGAGCAGTTCTTC; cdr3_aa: CASSRRPEWSLTNEQFF
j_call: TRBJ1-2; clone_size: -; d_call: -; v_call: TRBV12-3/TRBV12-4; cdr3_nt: TGTGCCAGCAGCCCTAACTGGGGTGGCTACACCTTC; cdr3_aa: CASSPNWGGYTF
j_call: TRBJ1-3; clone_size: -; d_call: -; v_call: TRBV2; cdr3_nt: TGTGCCAGCAGTGAAAGGGTGATACCCTCTGGAAACACCATATATTTT; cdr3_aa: CASSERVIPSGNTIYF
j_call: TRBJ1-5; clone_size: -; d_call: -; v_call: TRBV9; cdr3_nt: TGTGCCAGCAGCGCCGCAGGAAGCAATCAGCCCCAGCATTTT; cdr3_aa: CASSAAGSNQPQHF
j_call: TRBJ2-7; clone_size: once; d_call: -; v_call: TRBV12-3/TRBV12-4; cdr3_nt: TGTGCCAGCAGGGCAGGGACTCCCTACGAGCAGTACTTC; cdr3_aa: CASRAGTPYEQYF
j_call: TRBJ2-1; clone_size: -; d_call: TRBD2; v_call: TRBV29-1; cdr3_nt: TGCAGCGTTGATCCAGGGGCGGGAGGATTGAATGAGCAGTTCTTC; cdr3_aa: CSVDPGAGGLNEQFF
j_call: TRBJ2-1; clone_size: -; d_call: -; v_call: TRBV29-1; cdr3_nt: TGCAGCGCTCGGCCTTATGGCGATGAGCAGTTCTTC; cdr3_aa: CSARPYGDEQFF
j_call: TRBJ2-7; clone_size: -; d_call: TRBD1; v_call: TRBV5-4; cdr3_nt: TGTGCCAGCAGCTTGGGGGACAGACTCAACGAGCAGTACTTC; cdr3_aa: CASSLGDRLNEQYF
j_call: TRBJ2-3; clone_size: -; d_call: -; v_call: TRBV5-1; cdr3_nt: TGCGCCAGCAGCTCAACAAACCCCTGGGGCACAGATACGCAGTATTTT; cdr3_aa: CASSSTNPWGTDTQYF
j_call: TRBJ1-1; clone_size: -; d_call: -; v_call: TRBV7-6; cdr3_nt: TGTGCCAGCAGCTTAGGAGTGGTCTCGGGGGGGGAAGCTTTCTTT; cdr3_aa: CASSLGVVSGGEAFF
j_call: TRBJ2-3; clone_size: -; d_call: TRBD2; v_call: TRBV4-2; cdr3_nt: TGTGCCAGCAGCCACAAAGCGGGAAGCACAGATACGCAGTATTTT; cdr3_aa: CASSHKAGSTDTQYF
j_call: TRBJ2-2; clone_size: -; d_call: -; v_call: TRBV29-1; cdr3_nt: TGCAGCGTTGAACCACAGGACACCGGGGAGCTGTTTTTT; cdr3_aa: CSVEPQDTGELFF
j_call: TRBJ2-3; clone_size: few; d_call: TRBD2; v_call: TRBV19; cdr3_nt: TGTGCCAGTAGTCTAACTAGCGAACACACAGATACGCAGTATTTT; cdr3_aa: CASSLTSEHTDTQYF
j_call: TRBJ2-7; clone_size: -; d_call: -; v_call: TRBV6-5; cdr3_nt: TGTGCCAGCAGTTACGCCGGGGCCGATGACTACGAGCAGTACTTC; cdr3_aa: CASSYAGADDYEQYF
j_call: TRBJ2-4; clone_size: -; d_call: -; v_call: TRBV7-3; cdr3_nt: TGTGCCAGCAGCCGGGGGACAGCCCCTGGGGAAAACATTCAGTACTTC; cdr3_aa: CASSRGTAPGENIQYF
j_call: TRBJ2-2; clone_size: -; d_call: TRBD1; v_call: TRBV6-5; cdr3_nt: TGTGCCAGCACGGGCAGGGGGTCAATCGGGGAGCTGTTTTTT; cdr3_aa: CASTGRGSIGELFF
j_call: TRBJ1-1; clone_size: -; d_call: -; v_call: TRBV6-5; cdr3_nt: TGTGCCAGCAGAACTTGGAACACTGAAGCTTTCTTT; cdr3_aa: CASRTWNTEAFF
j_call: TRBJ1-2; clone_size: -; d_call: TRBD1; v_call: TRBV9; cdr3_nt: TGTGCCAGCAGCGGAAGGACAGGGTTTGTCGACGGCTACACCTTC; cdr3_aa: CASSGRTGFVDGYTF